This record looks at one T cell receptor beta chain sequence and its context. Antigen unknown. Primers for the PCR totalled 60 Vbeta and 13 Jbeta. The assay was immunoSEQ multiplex PCR, and TCRdb's table has in-frame clones only and misses some. The table records approximately 110,000 clones, 65% to 85% of them present only once. The entry originates in a study of cytomegalovirus exposure and HLA in healthy donors. Study observations and caveats: Most CMV-associated TCR beta chains appeared HLA-restricted in a later analysis. A previous analysis found most TCR beta V segments productive roughly 87% or roughly 30% of the time. In vitro checks showed that three CMV-associated chains really do target CMV antigens. The only immune exposure information that was available was CMV serostatus.

The ends lost 6 bases at V and 1 base at J; junction bases unmatched: 1. The germline CDR1 and CDR2 sequences are MNHNY and SVGAGI (reference sequence). This CDR3 has 13 residues. J is TRBJ2-5 and V is TRBV6-6; the match to TRBD1 covers 8 bases. Sequencing was carried out using PBMCs. This clonotype was obtained from a male donor in good health and CMV-seronegative. CDR3 in amino acids: CASSGQGQETQYF. The CDR3 DNA sequence: TGTGCCAGCAGCGGACAGGGCCAAGAGACCCAGTACTTC.